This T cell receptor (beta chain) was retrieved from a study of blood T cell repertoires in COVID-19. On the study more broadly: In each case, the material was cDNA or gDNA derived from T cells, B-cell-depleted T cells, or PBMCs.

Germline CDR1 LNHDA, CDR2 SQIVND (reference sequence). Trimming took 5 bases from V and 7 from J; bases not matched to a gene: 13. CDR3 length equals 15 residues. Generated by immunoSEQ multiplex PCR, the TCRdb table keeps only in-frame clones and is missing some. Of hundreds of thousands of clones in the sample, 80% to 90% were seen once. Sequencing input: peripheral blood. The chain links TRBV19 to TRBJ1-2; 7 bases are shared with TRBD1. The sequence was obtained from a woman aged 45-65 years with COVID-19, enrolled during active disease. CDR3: CASSLRDSRQGGYTF. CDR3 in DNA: TGTGCCAGTAGTCTCCGGGACAGTCGACAGGGTGGCTACACCTTC.